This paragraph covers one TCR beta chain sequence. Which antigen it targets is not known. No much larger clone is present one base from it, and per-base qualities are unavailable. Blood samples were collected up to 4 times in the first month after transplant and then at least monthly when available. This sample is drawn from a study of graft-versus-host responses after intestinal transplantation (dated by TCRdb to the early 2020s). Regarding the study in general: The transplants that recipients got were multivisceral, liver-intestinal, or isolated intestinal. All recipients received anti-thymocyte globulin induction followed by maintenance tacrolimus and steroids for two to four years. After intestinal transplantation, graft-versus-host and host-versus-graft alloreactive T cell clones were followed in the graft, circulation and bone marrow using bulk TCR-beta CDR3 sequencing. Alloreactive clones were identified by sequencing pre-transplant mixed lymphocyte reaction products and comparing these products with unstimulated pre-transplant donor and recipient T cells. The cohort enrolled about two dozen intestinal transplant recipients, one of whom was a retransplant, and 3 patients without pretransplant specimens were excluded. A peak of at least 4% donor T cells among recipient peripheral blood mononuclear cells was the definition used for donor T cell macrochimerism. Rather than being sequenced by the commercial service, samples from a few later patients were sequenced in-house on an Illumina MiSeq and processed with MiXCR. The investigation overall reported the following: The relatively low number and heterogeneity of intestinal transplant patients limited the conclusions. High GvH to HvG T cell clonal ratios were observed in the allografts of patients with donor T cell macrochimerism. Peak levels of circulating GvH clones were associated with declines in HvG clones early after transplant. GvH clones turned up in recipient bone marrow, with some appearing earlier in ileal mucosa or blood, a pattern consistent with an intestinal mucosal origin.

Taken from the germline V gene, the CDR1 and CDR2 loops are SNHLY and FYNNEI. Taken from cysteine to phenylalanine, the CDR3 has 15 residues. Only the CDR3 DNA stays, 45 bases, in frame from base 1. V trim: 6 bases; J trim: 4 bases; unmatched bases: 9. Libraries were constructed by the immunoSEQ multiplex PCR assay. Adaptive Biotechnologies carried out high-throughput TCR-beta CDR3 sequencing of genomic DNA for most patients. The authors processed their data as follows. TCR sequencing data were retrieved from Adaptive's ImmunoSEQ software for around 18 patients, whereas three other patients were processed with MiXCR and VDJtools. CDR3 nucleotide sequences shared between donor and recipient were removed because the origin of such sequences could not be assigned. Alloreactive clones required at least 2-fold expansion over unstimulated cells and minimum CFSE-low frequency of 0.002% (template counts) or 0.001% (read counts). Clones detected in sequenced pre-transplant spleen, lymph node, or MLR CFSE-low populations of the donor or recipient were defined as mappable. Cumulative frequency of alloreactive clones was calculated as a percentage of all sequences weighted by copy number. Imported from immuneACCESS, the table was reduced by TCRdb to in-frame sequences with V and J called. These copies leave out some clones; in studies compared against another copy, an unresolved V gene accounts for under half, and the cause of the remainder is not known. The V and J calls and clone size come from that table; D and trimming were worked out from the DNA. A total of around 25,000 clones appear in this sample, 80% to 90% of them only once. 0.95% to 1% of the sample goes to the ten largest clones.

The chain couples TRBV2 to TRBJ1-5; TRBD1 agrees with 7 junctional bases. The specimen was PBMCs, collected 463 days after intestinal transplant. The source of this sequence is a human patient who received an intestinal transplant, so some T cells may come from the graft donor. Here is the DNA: TGTGCCAGCAGGAGGGCCCAGGGGGGGAATCAGCCCCAGCATTTT. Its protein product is CASRRAQGGNQPQHF.